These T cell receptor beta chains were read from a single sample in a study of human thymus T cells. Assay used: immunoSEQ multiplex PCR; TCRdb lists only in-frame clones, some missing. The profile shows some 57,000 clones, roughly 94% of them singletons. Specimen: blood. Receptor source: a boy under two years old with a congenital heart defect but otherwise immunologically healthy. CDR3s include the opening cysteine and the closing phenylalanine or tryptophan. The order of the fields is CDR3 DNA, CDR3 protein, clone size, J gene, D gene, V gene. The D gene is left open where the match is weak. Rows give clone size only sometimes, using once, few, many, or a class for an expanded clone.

cdr3_nt: TGTGCCAGCAGCCCCGGGAGAGTGGGGGGCTACACCTTC
cdr3_aa: CASSPGRVGGYTF
clone_size: .
j_call: TRBJ1-2
d_call: .
v_call: TRBV7-2

cdr3_nt: TGTGCCAGCAGGGGGCAAGTTAATGAAAAACTGTTTTTT
cdr3_aa: CASRGQVNEKLFF
clone_size: once
j_call: TRBJ1-4
d_call: .
v_call: TRBV21-1

cdr3_nt: TGTGCCAGCAGACAATTAGGGGGCTCCTACAATGAGCAGTTCTTC
cdr3_aa: CASRQLGGSYNEQFF
clone_size: .
j_call: TRBJ2-1
d_call: .
v_call: TRBV13

cdr3_nt: TGCGCCAGCAGGGAAAACCTCGGGGGGGCCCCGACCTACGAGCAGTACTTC
cdr3_aa: CASRENLGGAPTYEQYF
clone_size: .
j_call: TRBJ2-7
d_call: TRBD2
v_call: TRBV10-1

cdr3_nt: TGTGCCGGAGGGAGGGGGTACTCCTACGAGCAGTACTTC
cdr3_aa: CAGGRGYSYEQYF
clone_size: .
j_call: TRBJ2-7
d_call: .
v_call: TRBV30

cdr3_nt: TGCGCCAGCAGAACAGGGGGCGCAGAGACCCAGTACTTC
cdr3_aa: CASRTGGAETQYF
clone_size: once
j_call: TRBJ2-5
d_call: TRBD1
v_call: TRBV10-2

cdr3_nt: TGTGCCAGCAGCCAAGTGGGACAGGCCAACTATGGCTACACCTTC
cdr3_aa: CASSQVGQANYGYTF
clone_size: .
j_call: TRBJ1-2
d_call: TRBD1
v_call: TRBV14

cdr3_nt: TGTGCCAGCAGATCTCCCCCTAGGGGGGGGACAGGGTGGTCCTACGAGCAGTACTTC
cdr3_aa: CASRSPPRGGTGWSYEQYF
clone_size: .
j_call: TRBJ2-7
d_call: TRBD1
v_call: TRBV2

cdr3_nt: TGTGCCAGCAGTTTCACAGAATGGACTAGAATCTCCTACGAGCAGTACTTC
cdr3_aa: CASSFTEWTRISYEQYF
clone_size: .
j_call: TRBJ2-7
d_call: TRBD2
v_call: TRBV28

cdr3_nt: TGTGCCAGCAGTTCTCAGCGGGGGCCACCCTACGAGCAGTACTTC
cdr3_aa: CASSSQRGPPYEQYF
clone_size: .
j_call: TRBJ2-7
d_call: TRBD2
v_call: TRBV7-2

cdr3_nt: TGTGCCAGCAGCCGACAGGGGAAGAACACCGGGGAGCTGTTTTTT
cdr3_aa: CASSRQGKNTGELFF
clone_size: .
j_call: TRBJ2-2
d_call: TRBD1
v_call: TRBV16

cdr3_nt: TGTGCCAGCAGCCAAGAGCGGGGGCCATTCACCGGGGAGCTGTTTTTT
cdr3_aa: CASSQERGPFTGELFF
clone_size: .
j_call: TRBJ2-2
d_call: .
v_call: TRBV4-2

cdr3_nt: TGTGCCAGCGGTCCGAGTCCCCCTGAAAAACTGTTTTTT
cdr3_aa: CASGPSPPEKLFF
clone_size: .
j_call: TRBJ1-4
d_call: .
v_call: TRBV6-5

cdr3_nt: TGCGCCAGCAGCCAGGACAGGGGGAACGAGCAGTACTTC
cdr3_aa: CASSQDRGNEQYF
clone_size: .
j_call: TRBJ2-7
d_call: TRBD1
v_call: TRBV4-3

cdr3_nt: TGTGCCAGCAGCGTAAGCGGGGGGCTGAACACCGGGGAGCTGTTTTTT
cdr3_aa: CASSVSGGLNTGELFF
clone_size: .
j_call: TRBJ2-2
d_call: TRBD2
v_call: TRBV9

cdr3_nt: TGTGCCTGGTGTCGACAGGGAACCTACGAGCAGTACTTC
cdr3_aa: CAWCRQGTYEQYF
clone_size: .
j_call: TRBJ2-7
d_call: TRBD1
v_call: TRBV30

cdr3_nt: TGTGCCAGCAGCTTGCTGGGGATTGACACTGAAGCTTTCTTT
cdr3_aa: CASSLLGIDTEAFF
clone_size: .
j_call: TRBJ1-1
d_call: .
v_call: TRBV5-5

cdr3_nt: TGTGCCAGCTCACCGGGACAGGGGTCGAGAAACACCATATATTTT
cdr3_aa: CASSPGQGSRNTIYF
clone_size: .
j_call: TRBJ1-3
d_call: TRBD1
v_call: TRBV18

cdr3_nt: TGTGCCAGCAGCGGACAGGGCCTTCTCTACGAGCAGTACTTC
cdr3_aa: CASSGQGLLYEQYF
clone_size: .
j_call: TRBJ2-7
d_call: TRBD1
v_call: TRBV28

cdr3_nt: TGTGCCAGCAGTCCCGTAGCGGGAGACAATACGCAGTATTTT
cdr3_aa: CASSPVAGDNTQYF
clone_size: .
j_call: TRBJ2-3
d_call: TRBD2
v_call: TRBV27

cdr3_nt: TGCGCCAGCAGCGGGGCGGGGGAGCAGTACTTC
cdr3_aa: CASSGAGEQYF
clone_size: .
j_call: TRBJ2-7
d_call: .
v_call: TRBV5-1

cdr3_nt: TGTGCCAGTAGTATCCTAGGGGGTGAGCAGTTCTTC
cdr3_aa: CASSILGGEQFF
clone_size: .
j_call: TRBJ2-1
d_call: .
v_call: TRBV19

cdr3_nt: TGTGCCAGCAGTTTGACAGGAGGTGGAAACACCATATATTTT
cdr3_aa: CASSLTGGGNTIYF
clone_size: .
j_call: TRBJ1-3
d_call: .
v_call: TRBV5-5

cdr3_nt: TGTGCCTGGAGTGCGGTACCTAAGGGGAGTTTTAATTCACCCCTCCACTTT
cdr3_aa: CAWSAVPKGSFNSPLHF
clone_size: .
j_call: TRBJ1-6
d_call: .
v_call: TRBV30

cdr3_nt: TGTGCCAGCAGCTTTCTTAGACTAGGGACAGCGAAGGATGGCTACACCTTC
cdr3_aa: CASSFLRLGTAKDGYTF
clone_size: .
j_call: TRBJ1-2
d_call: TRBD1
v_call: TRBV7-9

cdr3_nt: TGCGCCAGCAGCTTTACAGGGGGCTCCTACGAGCAGTACTTC
cdr3_aa: CASSFTGGSYEQYF
clone_size: .
j_call: TRBJ2-7
d_call: TRBD1
v_call: TRBV5-1

cdr3_nt: TGTGCCACCAGCAGAGGAACTAGCCCCAATGAGCAGTTCTTC
cdr3_aa: CATSRGTSPNEQFF
clone_size: .
j_call: TRBJ2-1
d_call: .
v_call: TRBV15

cdr3_nt: TGTGCCAGCAGCGGGATAAACTATGGCTACACCTTC
cdr3_aa: CASSGINYGYTF
clone_size: .
j_call: TRBJ1-2
d_call: .
v_call: TRBV5-5

cdr3_nt: TGTGCCAGCAGCCTCTTATTGGGTCAGCCCCAGCATTTT
cdr3_aa: CASSLLLGQPQHF
clone_size: .
j_call: TRBJ1-5
d_call: .
v_call: TRBV11-2

cdr3_nt: TGTGCCAGCAGCTCATTGACTAGCGGGAGGGATGAGCAGTTCTTC
cdr3_aa: CASSSLTSGRDEQFF
clone_size: .
j_call: TRBJ2-1
d_call: TRBD2
v_call: TRBV7-2

cdr3_nt: TGTGCCAGCAGCAAAGAGAGGGGGACTGGAGGAGATACGCAGTATTTT
cdr3_aa: CASSKERGTGGDTQYF
clone_size: .
j_call: TRBJ2-3
d_call: .
v_call: TRBV21-1

cdr3_nt: TGTGCCACCAGCAGGCTTCGGTCAGCACTCTACGAGCAGTACTTC
cdr3_aa: CATSRLRSALYEQYF
clone_size: .
j_call: TRBJ2-7
d_call: .
v_call: TRBV15

cdr3_nt: TGTGCCAGCAGCCGGGGGCAAGAGACCCAGTACTTC
cdr3_aa: CASSRGQETQYF
clone_size: .
j_call: TRBJ2-5
d_call: .
v_call: TRBV7-2

cdr3_nt: TGTGCCAGCAGCTTAGAAGGGGGGCATCCTGGAAACACCATATATTTT
cdr3_aa: CASSLEGGHPGNTIYF
clone_size: .
j_call: TRBJ1-3
d_call: .
v_call: TRBV7-8

cdr3_nt: TGTGCCAGCAGCTTAGTGCTAGCGGGCTACAATGAGCAGTTCTTC
cdr3_aa: CASSLVLAGYNEQFF
clone_size: .
j_call: TRBJ2-1
d_call: TRBD2
v_call: TRBV11-2

cdr3_nt: TGTGCCAGCAGCTCGGGACTCTTAGGAAACAATGAGCAGTTCTTC
cdr3_aa: CASSSGLLGNNEQFF
clone_size: .
j_call: TRBJ2-1
d_call: .
v_call: TRBV5-4

cdr3_nt: TGTGCCAGCAGGATGACTAGCGGGAGGTACGAGCAGTACTTC
cdr3_aa: CASRMTSGRYEQYF
clone_size: .
j_call: TRBJ2-7
d_call: TRBD2
v_call: TRBV27

cdr3_nt: TGTGCCAGCAGTTTAGGGGGGGCGGTGAATGGCTACACCTTC
cdr3_aa: CASSLGGAVNGYTF
clone_size: .
j_call: TRBJ1-2
d_call: .
v_call: TRBV27

cdr3_nt: TGTGCCAGCAGTCGGACCGCAAATGAGCAGTTCTTC
cdr3_aa: CASSRTANEQFF
clone_size: .
j_call: TRBJ2-1
d_call: .
v_call: TRBV2

cdr3_nt: TGTGCCAGCAGCTTAGGATATGGGGTGGGTGGTGTAGAGACCCAGTACTTC
cdr3_aa: CASSLGYGVGGVETQYF
clone_size: .
j_call: TRBJ2-5
d_call: .
v_call: TRBV5-5

cdr3_nt: TGCGCCAGCAGCCACGGGACCACTGAAGCTTTCTTT
cdr3_aa: CASSHGTTEAFF
clone_size: few
j_call: TRBJ1-1
d_call: .
v_call: TRBV4-3

cdr3_nt: TGTGCCAGCAGCCCCCGACTAGCGGGAGGGGGGGCAGATACGCAGTATTTT
cdr3_aa: CASSPRLAGGGADTQYF
clone_size: .
j_call: TRBJ2-3
d_call: TRBD2
v_call: TRBV7-2

cdr3_nt: TGTGCCAGCAGTTGGACAGGGGGTAGGAAGACCCAGTACTTC
cdr3_aa: CASSWTGGRKTQYF
clone_size: .
j_call: TRBJ2-5
d_call: TRBD1
v_call: TRBV27

cdr3_nt: TGCGCCAGCAGCTCTACCGGGACTTACCACACAGATACGCAGTATTTT
cdr3_aa: CASSSTGTYHTDTQYF
clone_size: once
j_call: TRBJ2-3
d_call: .
v_call: TRBV5-1

cdr3_nt: TGTGCCAGCAGCGCTCGGACAGGGAGAGAGACCCAGTACTTC
cdr3_aa: CASSARTGRETQYF
clone_size: .
j_call: TRBJ2-5
d_call: TRBD1
v_call: TRBV7-2

cdr3_nt: TGTGCCAGCAGTTTGGCCCCATCCGGGACTGGGTACTACGAGCAGTACTTC
cdr3_aa: CASSLAPSGTGYYEQYF
clone_size: .
j_call: TRBJ2-7
d_call: .
v_call: TRBV7-2

cdr3_nt: TGTGCCAGCAGTCAACAGGGCTCTGGAAACACCATATATTTT
cdr3_aa: CASSQQGSGNTIYF
clone_size: .
j_call: TRBJ1-3
d_call: .
v_call: TRBV6-1

cdr3_nt: TGTGCCAGTACGGGAGTATACTCTGGGGCCAACGTCCTGACTTTC
cdr3_aa: CASTGVYSGANVLTF
clone_size: .
j_call: TRBJ2-6
d_call: .
v_call: TRBV19

cdr3_nt: TGTGCCAGCAGTTTTGGGAGAACAGGGAGTGAAGCTTTCTTT
cdr3_aa: CASSFGRTGSEAFF
clone_size: few
j_call: TRBJ1-1
d_call: .
v_call: TRBV27

cdr3_nt: TGTGCCAGCAGCGTTTCACAGAAAGAGACCCAGTACTTC
cdr3_aa: CASSVSQKETQYF
clone_size: once
j_call: TRBJ2-5
d_call: .
v_call: TRBV7-2